This TCR beta chain stems from a study of cytomegalovirus exposure and HLA in healthy donors. Study information: Unique TCR beta sequences numbering approximately 120 million came from about 179 million T cells in an earlier analysis. Study conclusions and caveats: Follow-up analysis later connected one missense variant in DCLRE1C with trimming of TCR beta V- and J-genes.

Worth noting for this clone: As yet, its antigen is unknown.

The PCR employed 60 Vbeta primers together with 13 Jbeta primers. TCRdb keeps only in-frame clones here, not all; method: immunoSEQ multiplex PCR. The repertoire table contains 200,000 to 250,000 clones. The V and J ends lost 0 bases and 5 bases, in that order; junction bases with no gene match: 9. CDR1 is SGHRS, CDR2 YFSETQ, per germline. The CDR3 consists of 17 residues. This sequence originates from a girl aged 2-9 years in good health and CMV-seropositive. The sample consisted of PBMCs. The rearrangement joins TRBV5-1 to TRBJ2-5; 11 bases are shared with TRBD2. The CDR3 loop reads CASSLGTSGRSDETQYF. The CDR3 DNA is TGCGCCAGCAGCTTGGGAACTAGCGGGAGATCAGATGAGACCCAGTACTTC.